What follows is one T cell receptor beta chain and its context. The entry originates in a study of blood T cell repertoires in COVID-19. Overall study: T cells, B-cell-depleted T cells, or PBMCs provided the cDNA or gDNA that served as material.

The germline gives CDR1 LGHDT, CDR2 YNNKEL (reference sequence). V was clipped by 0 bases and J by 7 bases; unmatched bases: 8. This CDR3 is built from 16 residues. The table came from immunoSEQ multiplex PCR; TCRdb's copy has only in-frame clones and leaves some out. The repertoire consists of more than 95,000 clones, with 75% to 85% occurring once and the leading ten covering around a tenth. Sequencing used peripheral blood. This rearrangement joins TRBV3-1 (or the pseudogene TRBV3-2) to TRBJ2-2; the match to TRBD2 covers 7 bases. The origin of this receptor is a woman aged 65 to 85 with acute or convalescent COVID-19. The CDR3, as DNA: TGTGCCAGCAGCCAAGACCTCGGGACTAAGCGCGGGGAGCTGTTTTTT. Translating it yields CASSQDLGTKRGELFF.